This TCR beta chain was sequenced in a study of shared clonotypes between healthy human individuals. The overall study: Per donor, three plates held CD4 naive cells, three held CD4 memory, two held CD8 naive and one held CD8 memory.

Assay: immunoSEQ multiplex PCR; the TCRdb copy retains only in-frame clones and omits some. This table holds 850,000 to 1,200,000 clones, around 75% found once. Germline lookup yields CDR1 SGHAT and CDR2 FQNNGV. This CDR3 is built from 16 residues. Trimming stripped 0 bases from V and 5 bases from J, with 16 bases between. Sequenced: memory CD4+ T cells sorted from blood. Subset defined: CD45RA-negative fraction. The sequence was obtained from a man between 18 and 29 years old in good health. The gene calls are TRBV11-2 and TRBJ2-5; the D gene is possibly TRBD2 (5 bases). The chain's CDR3 is CASSLEAGSIRETQYF. DNA of the CDR3: TGTGCCAGCAGCTTAGAGGCGGGTAGCATAAGGGAGACCCAGTACTTC. The full variable domain, with the rest looked up from reference TRBV11-2 and TRBJ2-5, is EAGVAQSPRYKIIEKRQSVAFWCNPISGHATLYWYQQILGQGPKLLIQFQNNGVVDDSQLPKDRFSAERLKGVDSTLKIQPAKLEDSAVYLCASSLEAGSIRETQYFGPGTRLLVL.